The rows below give T cell receptor beta chains drawn from one sample of a study of cytomegalovirus exposure and HLA in healthy donors. Only in-frame clones appear in the TCRdb table, and some are missing; sequencing was by immunoSEQ multiplex PCR. The sample has some 120,000 clones; 80% to 85% are singletons. Sequenced input: PBMCs. These TCRs come from a woman aged 25 to 45 in good health and CMV-seronegative. The CDR3 runs from the conserved cysteine through the conserved F or W. Fields, in order: clone size, V gene, J gene, D gene, CDR3 DNA, CDR3 protein. D genes are given only for firm matches. A clone size is listed for some rows: how often the clone was seen (once, few, many), or a class if it is expanded.

.,TRBV14,TRBJ2-1,.,TGTGCCAGCAGTCCCTTGCCGGGGTCCTACAATGAGCAGTTCTTC,CASSPLPGSYNEQFF
once,TRBV9,TRBJ2-7,.,TGTGCCAGCAGCGTAGGGGGCTTTTCCTACGAGCAGTACTTC,CASSVGGFSYEQYF
.,TRBV27,TRBJ2-7,TRBD2,TGTGCCAGCAGTTTCCTAGCGGACCCCTACGAGCAGTACTTC,CASSFLADPYEQYF
.,TRBV10-2,TRBJ2-7,TRBD1,TGCGCCAGCAGTGAGCCGGGACAGGCGAGCTCCTACGAGCAGTACTTC,CASSEPGQASSYEQYF
.,TRBV7-3,TRBJ1-3,.,TGTGCCAGCAGCTTAAGCTCCGGCCCAGAGGACACCATATATTTT,CASSLSSGPEDTIYF
.,TRBV2,TRBJ1-2,.,TGTGCCAGCAGCGATCCCACTCGGGGCTACACCTTC,CASSDPTRGYTF
.,TRBV28,TRBJ2-7,TRBD2,TGTGCCAGCAGAGTTGGTGCGGGAGGAACCTACGAGCAGTACTTC,CASRVGAGGTYEQYF
.,TRBV14,TRBJ2-2,.,TGTGCCAGCAGCCACTGGAGGGGAAAAGGAGAAGTAAACACCGGGGAGCTGTTTTTT,CASSHWRGKGEVNTGELFF
once,TRBV15,TRBJ1-2,.,TGTGCCACCAGCAGAGACGGCCGAGGTGGAGGTGGCTACACCTTC,CATSRDGRGGGGYTF
.,TRBV27,TRBJ2-5,.,TGTGCCAGCAGTTTAATCTCGTCGGGATTGCAGACCCAGTACTTC,CASSLISSGLQTQYF
.,TRBV10-3,TRBJ2-2,.,TGTGCCATCAGTGAAGATAGCACCGGGGAGCTGTTTTTT,CAISEDSTGELFF
.,TRBV4-2,TRBJ2-1,.,TGTGCCAGCAGGGGGGGTGAGCAGTTCTTC,CASRGGEQFF
.,TRBV27,TRBJ2-7,.,TGTGCCAGCAGTCAGGGGCAGCTCTACGAGCAGTACTTC,CASSQGQLYEQYF
.,TRBV28,TRBJ2-1,TRBD2,TGTGCCAGCAACTTTCTAGCGGGAGTCAACAATGAGCAGTTCTTC,CASNFLAGVNNEQFF
.,TRBV6-5,TRBJ2-7,TRBD1,TGTGCCAGCAGCTCACTCCCGGACAGGGGCTACGAGCAGTACTTC,CASSSLPDRGYEQYF
once,TRBV5-5,TRBJ2-1,TRBD2,TGTGCCAGCAGCTTTTGTAACAAGCGGGAGGGCCTGAATGAGCAGTTCTTC,CASSFCNKREGLNEQFF
few,TRBV5-1,TRBJ2-7,.,TGCGCCAGCAGCTTGGGTCGGACACGCGCCTACGAGCAGTACTTC,CASSLGRTRAYEQYF
.,TRBV5-4,TRBJ2-7,TRBD2,TGTGCCAGCAGCCCGCTAGCGGGCGGCTACGAGCAGTACTTC,CASSPLAGGYEQYF
.,TRBV25-1,TRBJ1-1,.,TGTGCCAGCAGTCGGAACACTGAAGCTTTCTTT,CASSRNTEAFF
once,TRBV28,TRBJ1-1,TRBD1,TGTGCCAGCAGCTCGGGGGACAGGGGCGGGGTCACTGAAGCTTTCTTT,CASSSGDRGGVTEAFF
.,TRBV9,TRBJ2-5,.,TGTGCCAGCAGCGTAGGGGCGCAAGAGACCCGGTACTTC,CASSVGAQETRYF
.,TRBV19,TRBJ1-1,TRBD1,TGTGCCAGTAGTACTGACAGGGAAGCAAACACTGAAGCTTTCTTT,CASSTDREANTEAFF
.,TRBV7-3,TRBJ2-1,.,TGTGCCAGCAGCTTACTTCAGGGTTCCTACAATGAGCAGTTCTTC,CASSLLQGSYNEQFF
.,TRBV6-1,TRBJ2-5,.,TGTGCCAGCAGTGAAGGGCGGGGAGCTGGGGAGACCCAGTACTTC,CASSEGRGAGETQYF
.,TRBV27,TRBJ1-2,TRBD1,TGTGCCAGCAGTTCACCGGGACAGGGTTACTATGGCTACACCTTC,CASSSPGQGYYGYTF
.,TRBV10-3,TRBJ2-3,TRBD2,TGTGCCATCAGTGGGTCTAGCGGGTTATCAGATACGCAGTATTTT,CAISGSSGLSDTQYF
.,TRBV28,TRBJ2-5,TRBD2,TGTGCCAGCAGTTACTGGACAGAGACTAGCGCAAAAGAGACCCAGTACTTC,CASSYWTETSAKETQYF
once,TRBV19,TRBJ2-7,.,TGTGCCAGTAGTCCTAGGGGGGGCGGCGAGCAGTACTTC,CASSPRGGGEQYF
.,TRBV5-4,TRBJ2-2,TRBD2,TGTGCCAGCAGCCTCGGACTAGCGGTCCCTACCGGGGAGCTGTTTTTT,CASSLGLAVPTGELFF
.,TRBV7-9,TRBJ1-2,TRBD1,TGTGCCAGCAGCCGAGGGGGGACAGAAGCTGGCTACACCTTC,CASSRGGTEAGYTF
.,TRBV20-1,TRBJ1-1,.,TGCAGTGCTTTGGACACCTTGCGAGCTTTCTTT,CSALDTLRAFF
.,TRBV27,TRBJ1-5,TRBD1,TGTGCCAGCAGTCCCTACAGGGGGCGCGATCAGCCCCAGCATTTT,CASSPYRGRDQPQHF
.,TRBV6-6,TRBJ2-3,.,TGTGCCAGCAGTTACCGGCAGGGCACAGATACGCAGTATTTT,CASSYRQGTDTQYF
.,TRBV19,TRBJ2-7,TRBD1,TGTGCCAGTAGTTCCGGGACAGGGATTGCCTACGAGCAGTACTTC,CASSSGTGIAYEQYF
.,TRBV6-6,TRBJ1-4,.,TGTGCCAGCAGTTCCCGACTCGGCGAAAAACTGTTTTTT,CASSSRLGEKLFF
.,TRBV11-2,TRBJ2-2,TRBD1,TGTGCCAGCAGCTTCCGTACAGGGGGCGCGAGGACCGGGGAGCTGTTTTTT,CASSFRTGGARTGELFF
.,TRBV7-9,TRBJ2-1,TRBD2,TGTGCCAGCAGCTTTGGCGGGAGGTCCTACAATGAGCAGTTCTTC,CASSFGGRSYNEQFF
.,TRBV19,TRBJ1-2,TRBD1,TGTGCCAGTAGACGACAGGGCAGCTACACCTTC,CASRRQGSYTF
.,TRBV19,TRBJ2-3,.,TGTGCCAGTAGTATCGGGGCAGGGACTGGAGATACGCAGTATTTT,CASSIGAGTGDTQYF
.,TRBV28,TRBJ1-5,.,TGTGCCAGCAGCACGGACAGTTTGGGTAATCAGCCCCAGCATTTT,CASSTDSLGNQPQHF